A single sample gave rise to the 21 T cell receptor beta chains below, sequenced in a study of blood T cell repertoires in COVID-19. Repertoires were generated with immunoSEQ multiplex PCR, while TCRdb's copy carries only in-frame clones and drops some. This sample has some 460,000 clones, with about nine tenths found just once. Sample: PBMCs or T cells enriched from blood (not recorded which). These TCRs come from a woman under 30 who had recovered from COVID-19.

J is TRBJ1-1 and V is TRBV10-3; 11 bases align to TRBD1. The length of the CDR3 is 18 residues. The V gene's germline CDR1 is ENHRY and CDR2 SYGVKD. V was clipped by 2 bases and J by 1 base; unmatched bases: 9. In DNA, the CDR3 is TGTGCCATCAGTGAGCCGGATTCCGGGACAGGGGGGAACACTGAAGCTTTCTTT. Translated: CAISEPDSGTGGNTEAFF.

The V gene is TRBV30, the J gene TRBJ2-3; D is undetermined. Deletions cut 4 bases from V and 2 bases from J, with 7 bases between. The CDR3 has 12 amino acids. Germline V lookup: CDR1 GTSNPN, CDR2 SVGIG (reference sequence). The chain's CDR3 is CAWTPYTDTQYF. In DNA form, the CDR3 reads TGTGCCTGGACGCCCTACACAGATACGCAGTATTTT.

This clone was seen once. Other DNA variants within this sample encode the same CDR3. Here the CDR3 DNA reads TGTGCCAGCTCACCGACTAGCGGGGGGCAAGAGACCCAGTACTTC. Translated: CASSPTSGGQETQYF. The rearrangement uses TRBV18 and TRBJ2-5, with 13 bases matching TRBD2. Germline V gene lookup returns CDR1 KGHSH and CDR2 LQKENI. CDR3 length equals 15 residues. V was pared by 3 bases and J by 2 bases, with 0 bases of the junction left unmatched. The whole variable domain, remainder taken from reference TRBV18 and TRBJ2-5, is NAGVMQNPRHLVRRRGQEARLRCSPMKGHSHVYWYRQLPEEGLKFMVYLQKENIIDESGMPKERFSAEFPKEGPSILRIQQVVRGDSAAYFCASSPTSGGQETQYFGPGTRLLVL.

This clone was seen a handful of times. V usage is TRBV6-1 and J usage is TRBJ1-1, with TRBD1 as a possible D gene (6 bases). The V gene's germline CDR1 is MNHNS and CDR2 SASEGT. Trimming shortened V by 1 base and J by 0 bases, and 18 bases separated the two germline ends. This CDR3 has 18 residues. The CDR3 nucleotides read TGTGCCAGCAGTGAAGGGTTCGGGGGGCAGCGGGTGAACACTGAAGCTTTCTTT. Translated: CASSEGFGGQRVNTEAFF.

The rearrangement links TRBV4-1 to TRBJ2-7; D not resolved. V lost 6 bases and J lost 1, with 16 bases in between. The CDR3 is 15 residues long. Germline CDR1 MGHRA, CDR2 YSYEKL. This chain's CDR3 is CASSPDTFRSYEQYF. The CDR3 bases are TGCGCCAGCAGTCCAGACACCTTTCGGTCCTACGAGCAGTACTTC.

This clone was counted between two and nine times. The chain is built from TRBV9 and TRBJ1-1, with TRBD1 matching over 9 bases. Looked up from germline, CDR1 is SGDLS and CDR2 is YYNGEE. With 7 bases clipped from V and 8 bases from J, the junction kept 6 bases outside the gene matches. This CDR3 has 12 residues. CDR3 DNA: TGTGCCAGCGCGATCGGGACAGGGGAAGCTTTCTTT. It translates to CASAIGTGEAFF.

V gene TRBV5-6 combines with J gene TRBJ2-3; D might be TRBD1 (5 bases). Germline values: CDR1 SGHDT, CDR2 YYEEEE. V lost 9 bases, J lost 2 bases, and 16 bases lay in between. This CDR3 has 14 amino acids. The CDR3 sequence: CATSRQPSTDTQYF. CDR3 bases: TGTGCCACCAGTCGACAGCCTTCCACAGATACGCAGTATTTT. Using reference TRBV5-6 and TRBJ2-3 for the parts outside the CDR3, the full variable domain is DAGVTQSPTHLIKTRGQQVTLRCSPKSGHDTVSWYQQALGQGPQFIFQYYEEEERQRGNFPDRFSGHQFPNYSSELNVNALLLGDSALYLCATSRQPSTDTQYFGPGTRLTVL.

The chain is built from TRBV11-2 and TRBJ2-7; 7 bases agree with TRBD1. The CDR3 covers 16 residues. Trimming at V came to 1 base and at J to 3 bases, leaving 9 bases not matched to a gene. The germline gives CDR1 SGHAT, CDR2 FQNNGV. CDR3 protein: CASSLVGGQISYEQYF. CDR3 coding DNA: TGTGCCAGCAGCTTAGTTGGGGGACAGATTAGCTACGAGCAGTACTTC.

The rearrangement joins TRBV30 to TRBJ1-2; TRBD1 aligns across 9 bases. There are 13 residues in the CDR3. Germline V gene lookup returns CDR1 GTSNPN and CDR2 SVGIG (reference sequence). The V segment lost 3 bases and the J segment 4 bases; nucleotides outside the gene matches: 3. The CDR3 sequence is CAWRQDRGYGYTF. CDR3 in DNA: TGTGCCTGGAGACAGGACAGGGGCTATGGCTACACCTTC. Combining the CDR3 with reference TRBV30 and TRBJ1-2 gives the whole variable domain SQTIHQWPATLVQPVGSPLSLECTVEGTSNPNLYWYRQAAGRGLQLLFYSVGIGQISSEVPQNLSASRPQDRQFILSSKKLLLSDSGFYLCAWRQDRGYGYTFGSGTRLTVV.

V gene TRBV12-3 or TRBV12-4 combines with J gene TRBJ1-1; D call uncertain. The CDR3 consists of 12 residues. The ends were cut back, 6 bases at V and 6 bases at J, with 11 bases in the middle. CDR3 DNA: TGTGCCAGCAGCCAACAGTGGGCTGAAGCTTTCTTT. Protein sequence: CASSQQWAEAFF.

The rearrangement joins TRBV5-1 to TRBJ2-1, with D maybe TRBD2 (5 bases). Germline CDR1 SGHRS, CDR2 YFSETQ. This CDR3 comprises 13 residues. Trimming took off 2 bases at V and 9 bases at J, with 12 bases between the two ends. CDR3 region: CASSLLFEGEQFF. For the CDR3, the DNA is TGCGCCAGCAGCTTATTATTCGAGGGTGAGCAGTTCTTC.

V usage is TRBV4-1 and J usage is TRBJ1-5; no clear D. Trimming left V 0 bases short and J 1 base short, with 16 bases between. Germline V CDR1 and CDR2: MGHRA, YSYEKL. This CDR3 comprises 18 residues. The CDR3 nucleotides read TGCGCCAGCAGCCAAGATCTGGGTCGAGGCCAGAGCAATCAGCCCCAGCATTTT. Translated, it gives CASSQDLGRGQSNQPQHF.

The chain uses TRBV11-2 and TRBJ1-4; no firm D call. V dropped 7 bases and J dropped 8 bases, with 20 bases sitting between them. CDR1 and CDR2 (germline): SGHAT, FQNNGV. CDR3 length: 15 residues. DNA of the CDR3: TGTGCCAGCAAGCGAGTCAGCCTCCCGGGGGAAAAACTGTTTTTT. Amino acids: CASKRVSLPGEKLFF.

The chain joins TRBV28 to TRBJ2-5; 16 bases fit TRBD2. CDR3 size: 16 residues. From germline, CDR1 is MDHEN and CDR2 SYDVKM. The trim removed 7 bases at V and 5 bases at J, leaving 7 bases unmatched. The CDR3 DNA reads TGTGCCAGCATCGGGACTAGCGGGGGGGCCCAGGAGACCCAGTACTTC. It encodes CASIGTSGGAQETQYF.

V gene TRBV3-1 (or the pseudogene TRBV3-2) combines with J gene TRBJ2-3, with 7 bases identical to TRBD2. J gave up 1 base and V 8 bases, and 3 bases lay outside the gene matches. CDR3 length: 13 amino acids. Germline-derived CDR1 and CDR2 are LGHDT and YNNKEL (reference sequence). This chain's CDR3 is CASGGRGTDTQYF. CDR3 coding DNA: TGTGCCAGCGGGGGGAGGGGCACAGATACGCAGTATTTT.

This chain connects TRBV7-9 to TRBJ2-7; tentatively, D is TRBD1 (6 bases). V was cut by 5 bases and J by 2 bases, with 16 bases left in between. The CDR3 is 15 residues long. Germline V lookup: CDR1 SEHNR, CDR2 FQNEAQ (reference sequence). As DNA, the CDR3 is TGTGCCAGCAGCGGCTCTACAGGGTATACCTACGAGCAGTACTTC. This translates into CASSGSTGYTYEQYF.

This clone was observed a handful of times. The chain is built from TRBV19 and TRBJ1-1; 8 bases map to TRBD1. Germline lookup yields CDR1 LNHDA and CDR2 SQIVND (reference sequence). The CDR3 extends over 13 amino acids. J gave up 5 bases and V 8 bases, and 7 bases lay outside the gene matches. This CDR3 reads CASSTGGWTEAFF. The CDR3 DNA is TGTGCCAGTTCCACAGGGGGGTGGACTGAAGCTTTCTTT. Full variable domain (remainder filled in from reference TRBV19 and TRBJ1-1): DGGITQSPKYLFRKEGQNVTLSCEQNLNHDAMYWYRQDPGQGLRLIYYSQIVNDFQKGDIAEGYSVSREKKESFPLTVTSAQKNPTAFYLCASSTGGWTEAFFGQGTRLTVV.

The rearrangement joins TRBV12-3 or TRBV12-4 to TRBJ1-1; 10 bases are shared with TRBD1. The CDR3 runs 12 residues. The J segment lost 11 bases and the V segment lost 5 bases, leaving 5 bases of the junction unmatched. The CDR3 coding sequence is TGTGCCAGCAGTGGACAGGGGGGGAGGGCTTTCTTT. This translates into CASSGQGGRAFF.

The chain carries TRBV2 and TRBJ2-1; possibly TRBD1 for D (5 bases). This CDR3 spans 15 amino acids. V shed 5 bases and J shed 0 bases, with 11 bases lying between them. Germline-derived CDR1 and CDR2 are SNHLY and FYNNEI. DNA of the CDR3: TGTGCCAGCAGTTCAGGGCCTAGCTCCTACAATGAGCAGTTCTTC. Encoded protein: CASSSGPSSYNEQFF.

The V gene is TRBV9, the J gene TRBJ1-6; tentatively, D is TRBD1 (6 bases). The CDR3 loop spans 17 amino acids. V was pared by 4 bases and J by 7 bases, with 21 bases between. Germline CDR1 is SGDLS and CDR2 is YYNGEE. For the CDR3, the DNA is TGTGCCAGCAGCCCCGAGGCCCCAGGGGCCAAGAATTCACCCCTCCACTTT. This translates into CASSPEAPGAKNSPLHF.

The chain joins TRBV5-5 to TRBJ1-1; D gene ambiguous. Germline V gene sequence: CDR1 SGHKS, CDR2 YYEKEE (reference sequence). Trimming left V 2 bases short and J 0 bases short, with 8 bases between. The CDR3 loop spans 14 amino acids. The CDR3 nucleotides read TGTGCCAGCAGCTTCGACTCAGTGAACACTGAAGCTTTCTTT. It yields the protein CASSFDSVNTEAFF.